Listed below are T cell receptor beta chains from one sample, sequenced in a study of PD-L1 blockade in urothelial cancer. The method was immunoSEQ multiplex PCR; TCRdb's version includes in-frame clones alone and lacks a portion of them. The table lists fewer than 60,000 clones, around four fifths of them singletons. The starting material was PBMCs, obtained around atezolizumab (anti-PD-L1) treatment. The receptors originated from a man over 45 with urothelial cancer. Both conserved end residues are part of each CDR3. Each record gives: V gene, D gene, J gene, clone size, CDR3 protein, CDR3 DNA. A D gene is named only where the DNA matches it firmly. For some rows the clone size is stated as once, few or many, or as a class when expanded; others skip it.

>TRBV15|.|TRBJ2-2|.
CATSRDTPGTGELFF
TGTGCCACCAGCAGAGATACACCCGGGACCGGGGAGCTGTTTTTT
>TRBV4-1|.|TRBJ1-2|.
CASSQDRPGGGYGYTF
TGCGCCAGCAGCCAAGACCGCCCGGGGGGCGGCTATGGCTACACCTTC
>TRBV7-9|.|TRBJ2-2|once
CASSSPPRGGDTGELFF
TGTGCCAGCAGCTCCCCCCCTAGGGGGGGGGACACCGGGGAGCTGTTTTTT
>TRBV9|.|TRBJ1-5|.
CASSAVGDLPNQPQHF
TGTGCCAGCAGCGCCGTGGGGGACTTGCCGAATCAGCCCCAGCATTTT
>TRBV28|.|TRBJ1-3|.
CASSGSGGVGNTIYF
TGTGCCAGCAGTGGTAGCGGGGGAGTTGGAAACACCATATATTTT
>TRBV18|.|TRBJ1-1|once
CASSPLDQGTEAFF
TGTGCCAGCTCACCTCTAGACCAGGGAACTGAAGCTTTCTTT
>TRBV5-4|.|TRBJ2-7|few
CASSDTSNRGEQYF
TGTGCCAGCAGCGATACTAGCAACCGGGGCGAGCAGTACTTC
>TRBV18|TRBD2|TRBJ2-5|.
CASSPPGGRAGETQYF
TGTGCCAGCTCACCACCCGGCGGGAGGGCCGGGGAGACCCAGTACTTC
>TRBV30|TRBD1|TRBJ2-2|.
CAWSRTRTGGRGGYTGELFF
TGTGCCTGGAGTCGGACGCGGACAGGGGGCCGAGGGGGGTACACCGGGGAGCTGTTTTTT
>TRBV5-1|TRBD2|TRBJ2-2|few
CASSLGAGGNTGELFF
TGCGCCAGCAGCTTGGGAGCGGGGGGCAACACCGGGGAGCTGTTTTTT
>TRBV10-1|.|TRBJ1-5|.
CASSTYENQPQHF
TGCGCCAGCAGTACGTACGAGAATCAGCCCCAGCATTTT
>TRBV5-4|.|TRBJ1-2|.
CASSLDGRYRYTF
TGTGCCAGCAGCCTGGACGGTCGCTATCGCTACACCTTC
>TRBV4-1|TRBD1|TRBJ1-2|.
CASSLEAGTGNYGYTF
TGCGCCAGCAGCCTCGAGGCTGGGACAGGAAACTATGGCTACACCTTC
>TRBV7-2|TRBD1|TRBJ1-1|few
CASSLTGGEGTEAFF
TGTGCCAGCAGCTTGACAGGGGGCGAGGGCACTGAAGCTTTCTTT
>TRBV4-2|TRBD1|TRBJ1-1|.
CASSQDQGAHAFF
TGTGCCAGCAGCCAAGATCAGGGGGCGCACGCTTTCTTT
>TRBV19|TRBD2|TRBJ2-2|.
CASTPTSNTGELFF
TGTGCCAGTACCCCGACTAGCAACACCGGGGAGCTGTTTTTT
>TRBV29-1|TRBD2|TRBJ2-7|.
CSVAVGGSSYEQYF
TGCAGCGTTGCGGTCGGGGGGAGCTCCTACGAGCAGTACTTC
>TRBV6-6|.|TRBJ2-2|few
CASSGGLQPTGELFF
TGTGCCAGCAGTGGGGGACTCCAGCCGACCGGGGAGCTGTTTTTT
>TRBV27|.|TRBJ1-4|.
CASSRSATNEKLFF
TGTGCCAGCTCGAGATCTGCAACTAATGAAAAACTGTTTTTT
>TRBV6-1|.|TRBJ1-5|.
CASSDRWSNQPQHF
TGTGCCAGCAGTGACCGGTGGAGCAATCAGCCCCAGCATTTT
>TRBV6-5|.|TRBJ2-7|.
CASREATGRDEQYF
TGTGCCAGCAGAGAGGCCACAGGGCGCGACGAGCAGTACTTC
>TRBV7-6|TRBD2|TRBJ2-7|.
CASSTRYSQTSGTYEQYF
TGTGCCAGCAGCACCCGCTATTCTCAGACTAGCGGAACCTACGAGCAGTACTTC
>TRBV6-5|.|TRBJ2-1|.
CASSYSIARDEQFF
TGTGCCAGCAGTTACTCGATCGCCAGGGATGAGCAGTTCTTC
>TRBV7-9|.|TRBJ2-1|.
CASSSSMGGPYNEQFF
TGTGCCAGCAGCTCCTCTATGGGGGGGCCATACAATGAGCAGTTCTTC
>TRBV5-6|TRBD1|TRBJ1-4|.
CASSSTGQPFEPEKLFF
TGTGCCAGCAGCTCAACGGGACAGCCCTTCGAGCCTGAAAAACTGTTTTTT
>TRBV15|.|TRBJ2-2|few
CATSRRSYTGELFF
TGTGCCACCAGCAGACGGTCTTACACCGGGGAGCTGTTTTTT
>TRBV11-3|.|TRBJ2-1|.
CASSLDPGSYNEQFF
TGTGCCAGCAGCTTAGATCCAGGTTCCTACAATGAGCAGTTCTTC
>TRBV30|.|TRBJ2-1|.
CACSRLRVYNEQFF
TGTGCCTGTTCCCGTTTGAGGGTCTACAATGAGCAGTTCTTC
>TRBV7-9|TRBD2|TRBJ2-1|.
CASSLVAGGDEQFF
TGTGCCAGCAGCTTAGTAGCGGGAGGCGATGAGCAGTTCTTC
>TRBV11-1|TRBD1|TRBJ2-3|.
CASSPGTGAETDTQYF
TGTGCCAGCAGTCCGGGGACAGGGGCAGAGACAGATACGCAGTATTTT
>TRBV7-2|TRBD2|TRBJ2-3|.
CASSLRLAAHTDTQYF
TGTGCCAGCAGCTTAAGACTAGCGGCTCACACAGATACGCAGTATTTT
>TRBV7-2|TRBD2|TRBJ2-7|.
CASSLDSGGFPYEQYF
TGTGCCAGCAGCTTAGATAGCGGGGGTTTCCCCTACGAGCAGTACTTC